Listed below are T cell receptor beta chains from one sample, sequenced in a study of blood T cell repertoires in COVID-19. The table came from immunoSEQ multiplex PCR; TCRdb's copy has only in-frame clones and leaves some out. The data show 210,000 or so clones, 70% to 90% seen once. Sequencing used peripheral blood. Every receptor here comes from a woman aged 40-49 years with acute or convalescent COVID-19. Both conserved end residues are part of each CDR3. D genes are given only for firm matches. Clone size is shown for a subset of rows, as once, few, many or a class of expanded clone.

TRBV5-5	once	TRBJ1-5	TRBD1	TGTGCCAGCAGCTTTCAGGGGGCCCTCAATCAGCCCCAGCATTTT	CASSFQGALNQPQHF
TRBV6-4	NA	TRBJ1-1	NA	TGTGCCAGCAGGGCCAGCCTAGGCACTGAAGCTTTCTTT	CASRASLGTEAFF
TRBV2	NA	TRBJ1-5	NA	TGTGCCAGCAGTAGCGGTTATAGCAATCAGCCCCAGCATTTT	CASSSGYSNQPQHF
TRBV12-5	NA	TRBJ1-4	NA	TGTGCTAGTGGTTCGGGGGGGGCTGCAACTAATGAAAAACTGTTTTTT	CASGSGGAATNEKLFF
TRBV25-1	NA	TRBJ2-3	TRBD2	TGTGCCAGCAGCCGAACCCTTAGCGGGGGGGAGAAAGATACGCAGTATTTT	CASSRTLSGGEKDTQYF
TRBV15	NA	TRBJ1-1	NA	TGTGCCACCAGCAGAGCTACTCAGGGCGGGAGTCCTGAAGCTTTCTTT	CATSRATQGGSPEAFF
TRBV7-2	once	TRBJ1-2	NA	TGTGCCAGCAGCCAGACCCCTACCCCCGGGGGCTACACCTTC	CASSQTPTPGGYTF
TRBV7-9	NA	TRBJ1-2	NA	TGTGCCAGCAGCTCCTACGGGACACCCACGGGGAACGGCTACACCTTC	CASSSYGTPTGNGYTF
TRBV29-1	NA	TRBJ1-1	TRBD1	TGCAGCGTTGGGACAGGGAACACTGAAGCTTTCTTT	CSVGTGNTEAFF
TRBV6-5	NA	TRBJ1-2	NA	TGTGCCAGCAGTTACCCCCCCGACAGGTCCTATGGCTACACCTTC	CASSYPPDRSYGYTF
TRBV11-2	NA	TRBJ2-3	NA	TGTGCCAGCAGCTCCTGGGGGGGCACAGATACGCAGTATTTT	CASSSWGGTDTQYF
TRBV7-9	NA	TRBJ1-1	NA	TGTGCCAGCAGCAAACAGGGCACAGGCACTGAAGCTTTCTTT	CASSKQGTGTEAFF
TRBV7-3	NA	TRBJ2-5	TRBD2	TGTGCCAGCAGCTCCGGGACTAGCGGGGGTCTTCCGGAGACCCAGTACTTC	CASSSGTSGGLPETQYF
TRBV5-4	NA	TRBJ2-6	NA	TGTGCCAGCAGGGACCGGGAGGGGGCGCACTCTGGGGCCAACGTCCTGACTTTC	CASRDREGAHSGANVLTF
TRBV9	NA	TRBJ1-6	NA	TGTGCCAGCAGCGTAGGGGGGGGGAATTCACCCCTCCACTTT	CASSVGGGNSPLHF
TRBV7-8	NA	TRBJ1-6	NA	TGTGCCAGCAGCTTAATCGGTGTAGCGAGGTATAATTCACCCCTCCACTTT	CASSLIGVARYNSPLHF
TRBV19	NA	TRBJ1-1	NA	TGTGCCAGTAATACAGTACAGGGAGGGTACACTGAAGCTTTCTTT	CASNTVQGGYTEAFF
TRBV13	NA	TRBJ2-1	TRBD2	TGTGCCAGCAGCAGAACGAAAGCGGGGGGCTCCTACAATGAGCAGTTCTTC	CASSRTKAGGSYNEQFF
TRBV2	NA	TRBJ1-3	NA	TGTGCCAGCGTGGCCCACTCTGGAAACACCATATATTTT	CASVAHSGNTIYF
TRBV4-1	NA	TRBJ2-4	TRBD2	TGCGCCAGCAGCCCCGGGCTAGCGGGGGGGCGTAGCAAAAACATTCAGTACTTC	CASSPGLAGGRSKNIQYF
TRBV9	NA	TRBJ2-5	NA	TGTGCCAGCAGCCAGGATGGGTTTCAAGAGACCCAGTACTTC	CASSQDGFQETQYF
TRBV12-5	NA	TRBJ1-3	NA	TGTGCTAGTGGTACGGGACTGCTTAGCAGTTCTGGAAACACCATATATTTT	CASGTGLLSSSGNTIYF
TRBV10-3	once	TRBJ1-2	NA	TGTGCCACCCGTTGGGCCTGGGACAAAAGAAGAACCGATGGCTACACCTTC	CATRWAWDKRRTDGYTF
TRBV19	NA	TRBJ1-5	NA	TGTGCCAGTAGTCCCCAGGCAGGCCCCCAGCATTTT	CASSPQAGPQHF
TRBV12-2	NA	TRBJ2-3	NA	TGTGCAAGTCGCTTAGAGCGGGGTAGCACAGATACGCAGTATTTT	CASRLERGSTDTQYF
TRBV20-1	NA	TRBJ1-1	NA	TGCAGGGTTCGGGGATACACTGAAGCTTTCTTT	CRVRGYTEAFF
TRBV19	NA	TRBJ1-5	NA	TGTGCCAGTAGTATTAAGGGGGGCAATCAGCCCCAGCATTTT	CASSIKGGNQPQHF
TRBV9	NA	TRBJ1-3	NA	TGTGCCAGCAGCGTAGGGACTCTCATTTCGGGAAACACCATATATTTT	CASSVGTLISGNTIYF
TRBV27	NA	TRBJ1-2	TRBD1	TGTGCCAGCAGTTTATCGATGGGGGACAGGGGGAGCTATGGCTACACCTTC	CASSLSMGDRGSYGYTF
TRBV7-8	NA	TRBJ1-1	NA	TGTGCCAGCAGCTCGATCCCAGGGGCTTTGAACACTGAAGCTTTCTTT	CASSSIPGALNTEAFF